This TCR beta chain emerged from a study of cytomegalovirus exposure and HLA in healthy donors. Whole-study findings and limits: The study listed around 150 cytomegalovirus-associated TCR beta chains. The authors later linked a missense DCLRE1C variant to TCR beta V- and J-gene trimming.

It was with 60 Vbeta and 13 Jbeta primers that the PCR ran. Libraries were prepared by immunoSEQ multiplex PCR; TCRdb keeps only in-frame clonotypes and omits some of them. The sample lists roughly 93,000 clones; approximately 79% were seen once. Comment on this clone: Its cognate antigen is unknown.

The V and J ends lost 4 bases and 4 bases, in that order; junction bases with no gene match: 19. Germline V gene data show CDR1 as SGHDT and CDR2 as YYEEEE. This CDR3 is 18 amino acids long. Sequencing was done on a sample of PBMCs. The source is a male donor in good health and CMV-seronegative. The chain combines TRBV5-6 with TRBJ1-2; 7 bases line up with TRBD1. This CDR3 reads CASSPRNGPGDSGYGYTF. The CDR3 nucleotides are TGTGCCAGCAGCCCGCGAAACGGGCCAGGGGACAGCGGCTATGGCTACACCTTC.